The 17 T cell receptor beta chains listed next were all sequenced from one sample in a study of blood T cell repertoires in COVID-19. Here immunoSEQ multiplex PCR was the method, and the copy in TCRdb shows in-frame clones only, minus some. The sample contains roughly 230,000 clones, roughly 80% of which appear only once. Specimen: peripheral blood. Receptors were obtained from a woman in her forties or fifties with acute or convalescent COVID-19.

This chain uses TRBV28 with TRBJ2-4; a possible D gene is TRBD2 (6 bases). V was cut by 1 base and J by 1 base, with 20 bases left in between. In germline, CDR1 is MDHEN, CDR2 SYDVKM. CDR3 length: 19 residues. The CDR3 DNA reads TGTGCCAGCAGTTTATCGGGACTTCTCACCTCGAGGGCCAAAAACATTCAGTACTTC. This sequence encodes CASSLSGLLTSRAKNIQYF.

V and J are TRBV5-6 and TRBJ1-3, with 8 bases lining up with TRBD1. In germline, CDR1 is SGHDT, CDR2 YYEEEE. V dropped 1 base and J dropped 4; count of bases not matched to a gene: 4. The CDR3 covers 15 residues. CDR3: CASSLQGAGGNTIYF. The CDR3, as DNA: TGTGCCAGCAGCTTGCAGGGGGCTGGAGGAAACACCATATATTTT.

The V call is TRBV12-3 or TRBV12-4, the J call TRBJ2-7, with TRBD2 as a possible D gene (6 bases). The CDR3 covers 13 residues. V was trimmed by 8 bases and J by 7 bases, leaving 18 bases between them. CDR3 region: CASVQDYLGEQYF. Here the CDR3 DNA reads TGTGCCAGCGTTCAGGACTATCTAGGGGAGCAGTACTTC.

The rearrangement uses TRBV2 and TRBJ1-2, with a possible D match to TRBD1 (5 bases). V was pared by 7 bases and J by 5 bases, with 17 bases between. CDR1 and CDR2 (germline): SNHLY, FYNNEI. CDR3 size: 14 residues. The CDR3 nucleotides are TGTGCCAGCACTCCCCCTCAGGGTTTGTATGGCTACACCTTC. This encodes CASTPPQGLYGYTF.

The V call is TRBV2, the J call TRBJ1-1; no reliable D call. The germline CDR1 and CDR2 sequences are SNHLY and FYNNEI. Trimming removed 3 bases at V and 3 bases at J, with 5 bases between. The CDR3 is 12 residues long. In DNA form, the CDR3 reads TGTGCCAGCAGTGACACATACACTGAAGCTTTCTTT. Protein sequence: CASSDTYTEAFF.

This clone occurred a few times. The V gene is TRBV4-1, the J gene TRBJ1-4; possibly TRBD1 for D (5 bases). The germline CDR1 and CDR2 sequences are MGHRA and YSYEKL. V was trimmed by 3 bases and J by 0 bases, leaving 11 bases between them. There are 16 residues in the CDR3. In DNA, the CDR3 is TGCGCCAGCAGCCATAGCCAGGGTTCAACTAATGAAAAACTGTTTTTT. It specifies CASSHSQGSTNEKLFF.

CDR3 sequence (DNA): TGTGCCAGCAGCGTAGGCATCGGGGGCGGGAGCTATGGCTACACCTTC. This gives the protein CASSVGIGGGSYGYTF. The chain recombines TRBV9 with TRBJ1-2, with a possible D match to TRBD1 (6 bases). The CDR3 is 16 residues long. V was clipped by 0 bases and J by 4 bases, with 16 bases between them. Per germline, CDR1 SGDLS and CDR2 YYNGEE.

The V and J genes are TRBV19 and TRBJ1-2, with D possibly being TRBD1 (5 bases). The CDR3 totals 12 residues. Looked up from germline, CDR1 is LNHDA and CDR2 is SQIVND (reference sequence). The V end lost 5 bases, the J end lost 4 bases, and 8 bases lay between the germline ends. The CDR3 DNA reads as TGTGCCAGTAGTCCTACAGGCTATGGCTACACCTTC. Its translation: CASSPTGYGYTF.

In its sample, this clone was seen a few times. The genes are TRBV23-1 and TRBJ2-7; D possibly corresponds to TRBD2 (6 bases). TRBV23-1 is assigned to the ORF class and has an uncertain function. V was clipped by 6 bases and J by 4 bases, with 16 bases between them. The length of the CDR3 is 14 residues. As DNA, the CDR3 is TGCGCCAGCAGCCCGGACGGAGGGGTATACGAGCAGTACTTC. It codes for CASSPDGGVYEQYF.

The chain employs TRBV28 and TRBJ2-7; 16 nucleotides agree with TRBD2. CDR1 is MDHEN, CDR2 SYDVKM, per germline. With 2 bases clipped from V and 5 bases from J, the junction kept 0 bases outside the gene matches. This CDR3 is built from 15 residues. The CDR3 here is CASSLGTSGRDEQYF. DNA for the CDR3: TGTGCCAGCAGTTTAGGGACTAGCGGGAGGGACGAGCAGTACTTC.

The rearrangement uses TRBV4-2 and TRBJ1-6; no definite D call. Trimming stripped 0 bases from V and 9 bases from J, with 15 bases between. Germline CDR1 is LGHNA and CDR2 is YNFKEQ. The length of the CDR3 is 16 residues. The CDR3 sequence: CASSQDLRGITSPLHF. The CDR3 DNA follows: TGTGCCAGCAGCCAAGATCTGAGAGGGATAACTTCACCCCTCCACTTT.

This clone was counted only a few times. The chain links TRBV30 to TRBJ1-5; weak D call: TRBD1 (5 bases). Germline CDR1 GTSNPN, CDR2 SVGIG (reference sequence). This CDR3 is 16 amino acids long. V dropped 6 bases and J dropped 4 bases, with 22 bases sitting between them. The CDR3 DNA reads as TGTGCCTGCGGCCCGCGGGGGGGGTTCGGGAATCAGCCCCAGCATTTT. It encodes CACGPRGGFGNQPQHF.

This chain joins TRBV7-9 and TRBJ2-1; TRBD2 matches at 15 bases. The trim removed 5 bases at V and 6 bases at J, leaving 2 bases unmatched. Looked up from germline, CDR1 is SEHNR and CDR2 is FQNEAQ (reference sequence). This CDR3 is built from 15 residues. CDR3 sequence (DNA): TGTGCCAGCAGCCGGACTAGCGGGGGGGCCAATGAGCAGTTCTTC. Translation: CASSRTSGGANEQFF. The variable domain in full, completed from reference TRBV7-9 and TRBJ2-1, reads DTGVSQNPRHKITKRGQNVTFRCDPISEHNRLYWYRQTLGQGPEFLTYFQNEAQLEKSRLLSDRFSAERPKGSFSTLEIQRTEQGDSAMYLCASSRTSGGANEQFFGPGTRLTVL.

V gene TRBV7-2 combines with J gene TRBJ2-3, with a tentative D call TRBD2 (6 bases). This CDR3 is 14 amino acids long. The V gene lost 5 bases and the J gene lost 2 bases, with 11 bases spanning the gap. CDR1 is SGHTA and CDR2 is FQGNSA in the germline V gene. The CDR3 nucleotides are TGTGCCAGCAGCCACGGGGGAGACACAGATACGCAGTATTTT. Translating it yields CASSHGGDTDTQYF.

The CDR3: CASSKRDGSSYNEQFF. The CDR3 DNA reads as TGTGCCAGCAGTAAGCGCGACGGGAGCTCCTACAATGAGCAGTTCTTC. The J gene is TRBJ2-1, the V gene TRBV2; D may be TRBD2 (6 bases). Deletions cut 5 bases from V and 0 bases from J, with 14 bases between. The CDR3 runs 16 residues. Germline lookup yields CDR1 SNHLY and CDR2 FYNNEI. The variable domain in full, completed from reference TRBV2 and TRBJ2-1, reads EPEVTQTPSHQVTQMGQEVILRCVPISNHLYFYWYRQILGQKVEFLVSFYNNEISEKSEIFDDQFSVERPDGSNFTLKIRSTKLEDSAMYFCASSKRDGSSYNEQFFGPGTRLTVL.

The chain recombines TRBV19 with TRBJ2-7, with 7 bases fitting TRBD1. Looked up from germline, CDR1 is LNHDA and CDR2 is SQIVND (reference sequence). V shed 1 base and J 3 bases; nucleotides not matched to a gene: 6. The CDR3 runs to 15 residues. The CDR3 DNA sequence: TGTGCCAGTAGTATAGGCCCGGGACAGATCTACGAGCAGTACTTC. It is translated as CASSIGPGQIYEQYF.

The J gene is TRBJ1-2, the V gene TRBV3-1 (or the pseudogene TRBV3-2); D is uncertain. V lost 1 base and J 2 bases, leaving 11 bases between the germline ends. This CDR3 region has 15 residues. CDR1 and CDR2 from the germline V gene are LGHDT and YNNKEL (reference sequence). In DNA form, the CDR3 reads TGTGCCAGCAGCCAAGGCGGGCCGGCGAACTATGGCTACACCTTC. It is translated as CASSQGGPANYGYTF.